This entry lists 9 T cell receptor beta chains sequenced from one sample in a study of identical twins. MiXCR, applied by TCRdb to the 5' RACE reads, yields one record per CDR3 protein. The table lists over 200,000 distinct CDR3 sequences, around 6.5% of them singletons. The sample was also reused in another study, on T cells expressing NK-cell markers.

The sample consisted of CD8+ T cells sorted from blood. These receptors were obtained from a woman in her late teens or twenties in good health.

This clonotype came up many times. J is TRBJ1-1 and V is TRBV5-1; no definite D call. V was trimmed by 6 bases and J by 2 bases, leaving 8 bases between them. Germline V gene data show CDR1 as SGHRS and CDR2 as YFSETQ. This CDR3 comprises 12 residues. CDR3 amino acids: CASKLSNTEAFF. DNA of the CDR3: TGCGCCAGCAAGTTGTCAAACACTGAAGCTTTCTTT. Full variable domain (remainder filled in from reference TRBV5-1 and TRBJ1-1): KAGVTQTPRYLIKTRGQQVTLSCSPISGHRSVSWYQQTPGQGLQFLFEYFSETQRNKGNFPGRFSGRQFSNSRSEMNVSTLELGDSALYLCASKLSNTEAFFGQGTRLTVV.

The V gene is TRBV20-1, the J gene TRBJ2-1, with 10 positions matching TRBD2. V was pared by 6 bases and J by 6 bases, with 8 bases of the junction left unmatched. The germline CDR1 and CDR2 sequences are DFQATT and SNEGSKA (reference sequence). This CDR3 is built from 14 residues. The CDR3, as DNA: TGCAGTGCCGAAGTGGCTAGCGGGAGCAATGAGCAGTTCTTC. Its protein is CSAEVASGSNEQFF.

This clonotype has only a few counts. This chain links TRBV13 with TRBJ1-4; the D is unclear. Near its end, the DNA agrees better with TRBJ2-2, so the J call may be wrong. Germline V gene sequence: CDR1 PRHDT, CDR2 FYEKMQ (reference sequence). This CDR3 comprises 12 residues. CDR3 coding DNA: TGTGCCAGCAGCTTAGGAGGGAAGGAGCTGTTTTTT. Translating it yields CASSLGGKELFF.

This clonotype was counted between two and nine times. The chain is built from TRBV4-2 and TRBJ1-2, with D unresolved. This CDR3 contains 14 residues. Germline values: CDR1 LGHNA, CDR2 YNFKEQ. The V gene lost 0 bases and the J gene lost 3 bases, with 8 bases spanning the gap. The DNA for the CDR3 is TGTGCCAGCAGCCAAGATAGACGCCACTATGGCTACACCTTC. It encodes CASSQDRRHYGYTF.

This clonotype occurred a few times. The chain has TRBV9 and TRBJ2-1; 9 bases match TRBD2. Germline V lookup: CDR1 SGDLS, CDR2 YYNGEE. This CDR3 contains 15 residues. J lost 8 bases, V lost 3 bases, and 9 bases had no gene match. The CDR3 sequence: CASSGAGGWIYEQFF. CDR3 in DNA: TGTGCCAGCAGCGGTGCGGGAGGGTGGATCTATGAGCAGTTCTTC.

This clonotype was seen repeatedly, ten times or more. V and J are TRBV5-1 and TRBJ1-1, with D possibly TRBD1 on 6 matching bases. CDR3 length: 15 residues. V shed 1 base and J shed 1 base, with 11 bases lying between them. Germline lookup yields CDR1 SGHRS and CDR2 YFSETQ. Written as DNA, the CDR3 is TGCGCCAGCAGCTTGACAGGGAATGCGAACACTGAAGCTTTCTTT. It specifies CASSLTGNANTEAFF.

This clonotype was detected a few times. The chain links TRBV29-1 to TRBJ1-2; D is ambiguous. The CDR3 spans 14 residues. Per germline, CDR1 SQVTM and CDR2 ANQGSEA. V was shortened by 0 bases and J by 6 bases, with 14 bases between the two germline ends. CDR3 protein: CSVEDTRFSDGYTF. For the CDR3, the DNA is TGCAGCGTTGAAGATACGCGGTTTTCAGATGGCTACACCTTC.

This chain connects TRBV14 to TRBJ2-6; 15 bases match TRBD2. Germline lookup yields CDR1 SGHDN and CDR2 FVKESK. J was trimmed by 0 bases and V by 4 bases; bases with no gene match: 10. This CDR3 spans 21 amino acids. The CDR3 sequence is CASSPWGLAGGRPSGANVLTF. The CDR3 nucleotides read TGTGCCAGCAGCCCCTGGGGACTAGCGGGAGGCCGTCCCTCTGGGGCCAACGTCCTGACTTTC.

This clonotype was seen more than once but under ten times. This chain connects TRBV20-1 to TRBJ2-2, with 11 bases fitting TRBD2. Germline CDR1 is DFQATT and CDR2 is SNEGSKA (reference sequence). Germline trimming cut 6 bases from V and 3 bases from J; bases unmatched to any gene: 6. This CDR3 has 15 amino acids. CDR3 DNA sequence: TGCAGTGCAAGACGTAGCGGGGGGGACACCGGGGAGCTGTTTTTT. It encodes CSARRSGGDTGELFF.